These T cell receptor beta chains were read from a single sample in a study of T cells expressing NK-cell markers. TCRdb derives one entry per CDR3 protein from the 5' RACE reads, leaving out DNA. This sample contains about 380,000 distinct CDR3 sequences. The sample consisted of blood T cells: a sorted CD56 or NKG2C T cell subset, CD4+ or CD8+ T cells, or bulk PBMC T cells (not recorded which). The receptors stem from a man aged 18 to 69 in good health. CDR3s include the opening cysteine and the closing phenylalanine or tryptophan.

V	J	CDR3
TRBV29-1	TRBJ2-5	CSVEPTEPQETQYF
TRBV24-1	TRBJ1-1	CATSALASTGFITEAFF
TRBV7-3	TRBJ2-3	CASSVHPAGVGTDTQYF
TRBV7-8	TRBJ1-1	CASSPRGSMSTEAFF
TRBV18	TRBJ2-3	CASSLSERGVDTQYF
TRBV4-2	TRBJ2-1	CASSQRQGAASSYNEQFF
TRBV4-1	TRBJ2-3	CASSQDWYPGGTDTQYF
TRBV5-6	TRBJ1-5	CASSRRHRGLNRPQHF
TRBV5-1	TRBJ2-6	CASSLWGAGANVLTF
TRBV2	TRBJ1-1	CASSAERNTEAFF
TRBV30	TRBJ2-6	CAWSIRGASGANVLTF
TRBV5-1	TRBJ1-2	CASSARTGGDGGYTF
TRBV6-2/TRBV6-3	TRBJ2-2	CASRGNYNTGELFF
TRBV12-3/TRBV12-4	TRBJ2-3	CASSPQGTRFTDTQYF
TRBV7-2	TRBJ2-7	CASSLYSYEQYF
TRBV2	TRBJ1-4	CASSEVWAQGGEKLFF
TRBV7-8	TRBJ2-3	CASSFERGGRGYF
TRBV30	TRBJ2-1	CAYQTGGSYNEQFF
TRBV7-9	TRBJ1-4	CASSFKQGATNEKLFF
TRBV7-8	TRBJ1-3	CASSFLDNSGNTIYF
TRBV4-2	TRBJ2-5	CASSPVRGQGQETQYF
TRBV28	TRBJ2-3	CASSSIGDTDTQYF
TRBV27	TRBJ2-1	CASSPPPRGSSYNEQFF
TRBV5-1	TRBJ2-7	CASSLHPGTGVSSGSYEQYF
TRBV20-1	TRBJ1-5	CSAPSAGGVLGNQPQHF
TRBV6-4	TRBJ1-6	CASSDSGGLNSPLHF
TRBV7-2	TRBJ1-3	CASSGDGQTSGNTIYF
TRBV5-1	TRBJ2-7	CASSLGTGPYEQYF
TRBV16	TRBJ1-1	CASSQSEGKTGAVTEAFF
TRBV6-5	TRBJ1-1	CASSYKQGANTEAFF
TRBV2	TRBJ2-7	CASRRSRDPYEQYF
TRBV30	TRBJ1-1	CAWSRSPNTEAFF
TRBV20-1	TRBJ2-3	CSPGGPLTDTQYF
TRBV11-1	TRBJ2-5	CASSKTSGGQETQYF
TRBV5-1	TRBJ1-3	CASSLQTSGNTIYF
TRBV19	TRBJ2-6	CASSIKGTGGSGANVLTF
TRBV3-1	TRBJ2-5	CASSPSSGSRKTQYF
TRBV7-9	TRBJ2-1	CASNNYRDRTNEQFF
TRBV5-1	TRBJ2-2	CASSVREGRNTGELFF
TRBV5-1	TRBJ2-3	CASSARRTGGERDTQYF
TRBV24-1	TRBJ1-4	CATSESGTGGATNEKLFF
TRBV5-1	TRBJ2-1	CASSSRDRGLGEQFF
TRBV9	TRBJ1-2	CASSVDWGPAYGYTF
TRBV19	TRBJ1-1	CASSIGRQANTEAFF
TRBV29-1	TRBJ1-1	CSACKGVNTEALF